One and the same sample provided the 5 T cell receptor beta chains below, sequenced in a study of cytomegalovirus exposure and HLA in healthy donors. It was with 60 Vbeta and 13 Jbeta primers that the PCR ran. Assay used: immunoSEQ multiplex PCR; TCRdb lists only in-frame clones, some missing. The sample holds about 150,000 clones, 60% to 80% seen once. The material sequenced was PBMCs. These receptors were obtained from a male donor in good health and CMV-seronegative.

On this clone itself: The sample contains more than one DNA sequence encoding this CDR3. The V gene is TRBV4-1, the J gene TRBJ1-3, with 9 bases identical to TRBD1. The germline V gene encodes CDR1 MGHRA and CDR2 YSYEKL. Losses at the gene ends were 1 base for V and 3 bases for J; bases not matched to a gene: 4. The CDR3 covers 16 residues. The CDR3 is CASSQVQGAGGNTIYF. DNA of the CDR3: TGCGCCAGCAGCCAAGTACAGGGGGCCGGTGGAAACACCATATATTTT.

The rearrangement links TRBV4-2 to TRBJ1-1, with 10 positions matching TRBD1. V trimming: 0 bases; J trimming: 0 bases; junction bases outside the gene matches: 7. Germline loops: CDR1 LGHNA, CDR2 YNFKEQ. The CDR3 is 18 amino acids. The CDR3 sequence: CASSQEVGTGVMNTEAFF. CDR3 coding DNA: TGTGCCAGCAGCCAAGAGGTGGGGACAGGGGTGATGAACACTGAAGCTTTCTTT.

CDR3 nucleotides: TGCGCCAGCAGCTTGGAGGGGACTAGCGGGAGCTACGAGCAGTACTTC. It yields the protein CASSLEGTSGSYEQYF. The chain carries TRBV5-1 and TRBJ2-7; TRBD2 matches at 14 bases. Germline V gene data show CDR1 as SGHRS and CDR2 as YFSETQ. This CDR3 comprises 16 residues. With 0 bases clipped from V and 3 bases from J, the junction kept 2 bases outside the gene matches. Full variable domain (remainder filled in from reference TRBV5-1 and TRBJ2-7): KAGVTQTPRYLIKTRGQQVTLSCSPISGHRSVSWYQQTPGQGLQFLFEYFSETQRNKGNFPGRFSGRQFSNSRSEMNVSTLELGDSALYLCASSLEGTSGSYEQYFGPGTRLTVT.

The chain carries TRBV29-1 and TRBJ2-5, with 10 bases fitting TRBD1. Germline V gives CDR1 SQVTM, CDR2 ANQGSEA. V trimming: 6 bases; J trimming: 5 bases; junction bases outside the gene matches: 9. The CDR3 is 14 amino acids. The chain's CDR3 is CSVALTGGGETQYF. CDR3 DNA sequence: TGCAGCGTCGCCTTGACAGGGGGCGGGGAGACCCAGTACTTC.

V and J are TRBV25-1 and TRBJ2-1; weak D call: TRBD1 (5 bases). The CDR3 spans 15 residues. Germline V gene lookup returns CDR1 MGHDK and CDR2 SYGVNS. Trimming removed 3 bases from V and 0 bases from J, with 9 bases in between. The CDR3 DNA reads as TGTGCCAGCAGTGAGTGGGGCAGCTCCTACAATGAGCAGTTCTTC. This codes for CASSEWGSSYNEQFF. Full variable domain (missing parts from reference TRBV25-1 and TRBJ2-1): EADIYQTPRYLVIGTGKKITLECSQTMGHDKMYWYQQDPGMELHLIHYSYGVNSTEKGDLSSESTVSRIRTEHFPLTLESARPSHTSQYLCASSEWGSSYNEQFFGPGTRLTVL.